The T cell receptor (beta chain) under discussion was sequenced for a study of CD8+ T cells in alopecia areata. As for the study in general: Recipient mice, approximately 6-10-week-old female C3H/HeJ animals, received skin from roughly 6-13-month-old C3H/HeJ graft donors with spontaneous alopecia. Notes on the study in general: Relative to normal scalp, lesional scalp, especially alopecia totalis/universalis, showed higher clonality.

Following extraction, RNA underwent reverse transcription to cDNA, which served as the sequencing template. Clones were sequenced by immunoSEQ multiplex PCR, and TCRdb holds only the in-frame ones, with some missing. Listed for the sample are roughly 260,000 clones, none seen a single time. This CDR3 spans 16 amino acids. Trimming stripped 0 bases from V and 0 bases from J, with 10 bases between. The germline gives CDR1 LGHNA, CDR2 YNLKQL (reference sequence). Concerning this clone: The antigen remains unidentified. Germline and genes: mouse. Read coverage stops 4 residues before the CDR3 terminus; the germline J gene supplies the remainder.

Pooled cells of cutaneous lymph node origin were sorted on CD4, CD8alpha, NKG2D, NKG2ACE and other markers. Sequenced input: CD4+ T cells sorted from a lymph node. V and J are TRBV5 and TRBJ2-3; tentative D call: TRBD1 (6 bases). This sequence originates from a C3H/HeJ mouse with alopecia areata. The strain bears MHC haplotype H2-k. CDR3 DNA (partial): TGTGCCAGCAGCCAAGAAAGGGGGTCTAGTGCAGAA. It yields the protein CASSQERGSSAE. Given in full, the CDR3 is CASSQERGSSAETLYF.